This passage covers 7 T cell receptor beta chains from one sample sequenced in a study of chemoradiotherapy in HPV16-positive cancers. TCRdb keeps only in-frame clones here, not all; method: immunoSEQ multiplex PCR. Of approximately 12,000 clones in the sample, around three fifths were seen once. Sampling took place from a patient who underwent chemoradiotherapy. These receptor sequences come from a human donor with HPV-associated anogenital cancer.

This clone was observed a handful of times. This sequence joins TRBV21-1 and TRBJ2-7; the table calls TRBD1, which could not be checked here. TRBV21-1 is a known pseudogene. CDR3 length: 17 amino acids. This CDR3 reads CASSNLTGGTGPYEQYF. The CDR3 DNA is TGTGCCAGCAGCAACCTAACGGGTGGGACAGGTCCATACGAGCAGTACTTC.

This clone was seen just once. V and J are TRBV5-1 and TRBJ1-6; tentatively, D is TRBD1 (5 bases). V lost 2 bases and J 7 bases, leaving 10 bases between the germline ends. Germline lookup yields CDR1 SGHRS and CDR2 YFSETQ. This CDR3 contains 14 residues. The CDR3: CASSFRDPNSPLHF. CDR3 DNA: TGCGCCAGCAGCTTCAGGGACCCCAATTCACCCCTCCACTTT.

The chain joins TRBV11-2 to TRBJ2-7; D not certain. The CDR3 totals 13 residues. CDR1 is SGHAT, CDR2 FQNNGV, per germline. Trimming took off 7 bases at V and 1 base at J, with 11 bases between the two ends. CDR3 coding DNA: TGTGCCAGCACTCTAACACTTTCCTACGAGCAGTACTTC. It encodes CASTLTLSYEQYF. Using reference TRBV11-2 and TRBJ2-7 for the parts outside the CDR3, the full variable domain is EAGVAQSPRYKIIEKRQSVAFWCNPISGHATLYWYQQILGQGPKLLIQFQNNGVVDDSQLPKDRFSAERLKGVDSTLKIQPAKLEDSAVYLCASTLTLSYEQYFGPGTRLTVT.

This chain joins TRBV5-1 and TRBJ2-1; weak D call: TRBD1 (5 bases). Trimming took off 5 bases at V and 1 base at J, with 13 bases between the two ends. CDR1 and CDR2 from the germline V gene are SGHRS and YFSETQ. The CDR3 runs to 15 residues. CDR3 nucleotides: TGCGCCAGCAGTCCCCGAGCAGGGTCCTACAATGAGCAGTTCTTC. Protein product: CASSPRAGSYNEQFF.

This rearrangement joins TRBV6-5 to TRBJ2-5; perhaps TRBD2 as D (6 bases). Per germline, CDR1 MNHEY and CDR2 SVGAGI. Trimming removed 6 bases at V and 4 bases at J, with 18 bases between. CDR3 length: 15 amino acids. CDR3 in amino acids: CASSPGGPNGETQYF. CDR3 bases: TGTGCCAGCAGCCCCGGAGGGCCAAATGGAGAGACCCAGTACTTC.

The chain recombines TRBV28 with TRBJ2-5; D might be TRBD1 (6 bases). The germline CDR1 and CDR2 sequences are MDHEN and SYDVKM. The CDR3 is 13 amino acids. V was trimmed by 6 bases and J by 4 bases, leaving 12 bases between them. CDR3 region: CASRGAGVETQYF. The CDR3 region has the DNA TGTGCCAGCAGGGGGGCAGGGGTAGAGACCCAGTACTTC.

V usage is TRBV10-3 and J usage is TRBJ2-2, with D tentatively TRBD1 (6 bases). Germline values: CDR1 ENHRY, CDR2 SYGVKD. The CDR3 has 12 residues. Trimming stripped 4 bases from V and 8 bases from J, with 8 bases between. CDR3 sequence (DNA): TGTGCCATCAGTGGAGGGACAGGGGAGCTGTTTTTT. Translated: CAISGGTGELFF.